These 5 T cell receptor beta chains came from one sample sequenced in a study of T cells after yellow fever vaccination. One entry per CDR3 protein, called by TCRdb with MiXCR from the 5' RACE reads. Among some 240,000 distinct CDR3 sequences, approximately 3.3% were seen once, and the ten largest hold roughly 3.2%. This material consisted of CD4+ T cells sorted from PBMCs, taken 10 days after the yellow fever booster vaccination. The receptors shown here come from a man between 18 and 29 years old who received the YFV17D yellow fever vaccine.

This clonotype was counted a few times. CDR3 residues: CSARKRYEQYF. The DNA of the CDR3 is TGCAGTGCCCGAAAGAGGTACGAGCAGTACTTC. V is TRBV20-1 and J is TRBJ2-7; no clear D gene. Trimming left V 6 bases short and J 4 bases short, with 10 bases between. The germline V gene encodes CDR1 DFQATT and CDR2 SNEGSKA (reference sequence). The CDR3 runs 11 residues.

This clonotype was picked up a small number of times. The chain couples TRBV5-1 to TRBJ2-3; maybe TRBD2 (6 bases). Germline V lookup: CDR1 SGHRS, CDR2 YFSETQ. This CDR3 has 15 amino acids. V lost 4 bases to trimming and J lost 2 bases, with 14 bases between them. The CDR3 here is CASSQDGGNTDTQYF. The CDR3 DNA is TGCGCCAGCAGCCAGGACGGAGGGAACACAGATACGCAGTATTTT.

The sample holds many counts of this clonotype. The V call is TRBV7-9, the J call TRBJ2-1; D is uncertain. Germline CDR1 reads SEHNR; CDR2 reads FQNEAQ (reference sequence). V dropped 6 bases and J dropped 2 bases, with 17 bases sitting between them. CDR3 length: 16 amino acids. Written as DNA, the CDR3 is TGTGCCAGCAGGCGAGGAGCCCAGGCTCCCTACAATGAGCAGTTCTTC. Protein sequence: CASRRGAQAPYNEQFF.

This clonotype showed up many times. This chain uses TRBV11-2 with TRBJ2-3, with D possibly being TRBD1 or TRBD2 (5 bases each). CDR3 length: 17 residues. Trimming shortened V by 2 bases and J by 2 bases, and 17 bases separated the two germline ends. Germline V gene lookup returns CDR1 SGHAT and CDR2 FQNNGV. This CDR3 reads CASSLLRGARPTDTQYF. The CDR3 bases are TGTGCCAGCAGCTTATTAAGAGGGGCGCGCCCCACAGATACGCAGTATTTT.

This clonotype occurred a few times. The chain recombines TRBV24-1 with TRBJ2-1; 9 bases map to TRBD2. Trimming took 5 bases from V and 8 from J; bases not matched to a gene: 9. Looked up from germline, CDR1 is KGHDR and CDR2 is SFDVKD. This CDR3 has 15 residues. DNA of the CDR3: TGTGCCACCAGTGGGGGCGGGGGGGCCATTTATGAGCAGTTCTTC. Translating it yields CATSGGGGAIYEQFF.